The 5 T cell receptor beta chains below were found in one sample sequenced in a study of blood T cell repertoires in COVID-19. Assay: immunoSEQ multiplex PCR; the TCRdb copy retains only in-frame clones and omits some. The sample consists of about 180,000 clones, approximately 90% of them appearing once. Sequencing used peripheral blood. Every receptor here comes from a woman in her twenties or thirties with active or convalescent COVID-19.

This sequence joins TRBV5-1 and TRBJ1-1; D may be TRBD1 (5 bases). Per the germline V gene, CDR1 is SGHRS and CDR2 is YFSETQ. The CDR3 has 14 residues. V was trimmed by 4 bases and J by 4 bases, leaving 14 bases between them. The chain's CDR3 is CASSGGTWGTEAFF. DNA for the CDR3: TGCGCCAGCAGCGGAGGGACCTGGGGCACTGAAGCTTTCTTT.

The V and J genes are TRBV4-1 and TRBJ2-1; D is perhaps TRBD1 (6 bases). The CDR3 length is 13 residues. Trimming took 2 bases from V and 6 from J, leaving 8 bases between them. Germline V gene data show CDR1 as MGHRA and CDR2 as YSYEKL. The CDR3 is CASSQFRGNEQFF. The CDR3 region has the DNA TGCGCCAGCAGCCAATTCAGGGGCAATGAGCAGTTCTTC.

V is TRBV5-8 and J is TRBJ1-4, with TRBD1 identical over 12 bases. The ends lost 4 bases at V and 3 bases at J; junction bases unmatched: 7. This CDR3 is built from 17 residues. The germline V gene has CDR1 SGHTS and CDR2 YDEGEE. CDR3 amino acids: CASSAGTGGRANEKLFF. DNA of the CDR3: TGTGCCAGCAGCGCCGGGACAGGGGGCAGAGCTAATGAAAAACTGTTTTTT.

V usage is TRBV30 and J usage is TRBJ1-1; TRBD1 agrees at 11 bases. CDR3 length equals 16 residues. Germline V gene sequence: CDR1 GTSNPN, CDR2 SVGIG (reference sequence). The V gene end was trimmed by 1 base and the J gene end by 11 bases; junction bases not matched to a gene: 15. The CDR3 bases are TGTGCCTGGAGTGCCACCCGGACGGACAGGGGGCAACCCGCTTTCTTT. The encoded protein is CAWSATRTDRGQPAFF.

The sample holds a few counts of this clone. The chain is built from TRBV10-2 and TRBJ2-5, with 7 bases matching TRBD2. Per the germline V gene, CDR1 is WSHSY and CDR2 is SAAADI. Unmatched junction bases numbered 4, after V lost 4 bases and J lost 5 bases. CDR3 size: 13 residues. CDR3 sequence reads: CASSGGRDETQYF. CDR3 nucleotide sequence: TGCGCCAGCAGTGGGGGGAGGGACGAGACCCAGTACTTC.